Each of the 13 T cell receptor beta chains below was sequenced from the same sample in a study of T cell changes during pregnancy in multiple sclerosis. Here immunoSEQ multiplex PCR was the method, and the copy in TCRdb shows in-frame clones only, minus some. The sample holds over 55,000 clones, 80% to 90% seen once. The input for sequencing was peripheral blood, taken in the first trimester of pregnancy. These receptors were taken from a female donor with multiple sclerosis, enrolled in a pregnancy study.

The J gene is TRBJ1-2, the V gene TRBV5-5, with 7 positions matching TRBD1. Germline CDR1 SGHKS, CDR2 YYEKEE (reference sequence). J was trimmed by 5 bases and V by 4 bases; bases with no gene match: 8. The CDR3 totals 14 residues. The DNA of the CDR3 is TGTGCCAGCAGCGTTCCGGACAGGTTTTATGGCTACACCTTC. This translates into CASSVPDRFYGYTF.

V usage is TRBV27 and J usage is TRBJ2-7; 9 positions match TRBD1. The V gene's germline CDR1 is MNHEY and CDR2 SMNVEV (reference sequence). The junction had 7 bases not matched to a gene; V was cut back by 7 bases and J by 0 bases. CDR3 length: 15 amino acids. The CDR3 DNA follows: TGTGCCAGCAAACAGGGGGCTATGAGCTCCTACGAGCAGTACTTC. Translating gives CASKQGAMSSYEQYF.

The sample holds one count of this clone. The rearrangement links TRBV6-5 to TRBJ2-7, with D maybe TRBD1 (6 bases). Trimming pared 2 bases from V and 0 bases from J, leaving 8 bases between. The germline V gene has CDR1 MNHEY and CDR2 SVGAGI. CDR3 length: 14 amino acids. The CDR3 is CASSYEDSSYEQYF. CDR3 DNA sequence: TGTGCCAGCAGTTACGAGGACAGCTCCTACGAGCAGTACTTC.

This sequence joins TRBV7-9 and TRBJ1-4, with 10 bases matching TRBD1. Germline CDR1 SEHNR, CDR2 FQNEAQ (reference sequence). The CDR3 loop spans 18 amino acids. V gave up 5 bases and J gave up 2 bases; unmatched junction bases: 11. The CDR3, as DNA: TGTGCCAGCAGCGCGTACCGGGACAGGGGAGTGACTAATGAAAAACTGTTTTTT. This translates into CASSAYRDRGVTNEKLFF.

This clone appeared a single time. The chain recombines TRBV10-3 with TRBJ2-5, with a tentative D call TRBD1 (5 bases). Germline V gene lookup returns CDR1 ENHRY and CDR2 SYGVKD. CDR3 length: 13 amino acids. V was shortened by 7 bases and J by 4 bases, with 13 bases between the two germline ends. The CDR3 DNA sequence: TGTGCCATCAATCGGCAGGGTGGAGAGACCCAGTACTTC. It yields the protein CAINRQGGETQYF.

The chain links TRBV4-3 to TRBJ2-5, with 8 positions matching TRBD2. Germline V gene data show CDR1 as LGHNA and CDR2 as YSLEER. V gave up 1 base and J gave up 4 bases; unmatched junction bases: 2. This CDR3 comprises 14 residues. The CDR3 sequence is CASSQAGGGETQYF. The CDR3 DNA reads TGCGCCAGCAGCCAAGCGGGGGGGGGAGAGACCCAGTACTTC.

The V and J genes are TRBV4-1 and TRBJ2-3, with no clear D. The germline CDR1 and CDR2 sequences are MGHRA and YSYEKL. The germline V and J ends were trimmed by 3 bases and 0 bases, with 4 bases remaining between them. There are 13 residues in the CDR3. In nucleotides, the CDR3 is TGCGCCAGCAGCCAGGGCAGCACAGATACGCAGTATTTT. Encoded protein: CASSQGSTDTQYF.

The chain employs TRBV11-2 and TRBJ2-7, with 7 bases lining up with TRBD2. Germline CDR1 SGHAT, CDR2 FQNNGV. Trimming took 5 bases from V and 3 from J; bases not matched to a gene: 13. This CDR3 region has 16 residues. The CDR3 protein is CASSPPGLTTFYEQYF. The CDR3 coding sequence is TGTGCCAGCAGCCCGCCGGGACTAACTACCTTCTACGAGCAGTACTTC.

The V gene is TRBV29-1, the J gene TRBJ1-1; no definite D call. Germline V CDR1 and CDR2: SQVTM, ANQGSEA. V was pared by 6 bases and J by 1 base, with 12 bases between. The CDR3 runs 13 residues. The CDR3 here is CSVAPSGNTEAFF. DNA for the CDR3: TGCAGCGTCGCCCCCTCGGGGAACACTGAAGCTTTCTTT.

This chain links TRBV5-1 with TRBJ1-2; TRBD1 agrees at 9 bases. The CDR3 loop spans 15 amino acids. J was trimmed by 6 bases and V by 0 bases; bases with no gene match: 6. Germline lookup yields CDR1 SGHRS and CDR2 YFSETQ. The CDR3 spells CASSLGDREFHGYTF. The DNA of the CDR3 is TGCGCCAGCAGCTTGGGGGACAGGGAATTTCATGGCTACACCTTC.

CDR3 sequence (DNA): TGTGCCAGCAGTGTCAGGGCCGACGATTATCAGCCCCAGCATTTT. This sequence encodes CASSVRADDYQPQHF. The V call is TRBV2, the J call TRBJ1-5; maybe TRBD1 (5 bases). The CDR3 is 15 residues long. Between the trimmed V and J ends, which lost 4 bases and 5 bases, there was a span of 15 bases. Looked up from germline, CDR1 is SNHLY and CDR2 is FYNNEI.

The CDR3 DNA sequence: TGTGCCAGCAGTTTGGTAAGGGGCCTGGAGGGCTACACCTTC. Translation: CASSLVRGLEGYTF. The chain employs TRBV6-5 and TRBJ1-2; D may be TRBD1 (5 bases). Germline assignment: CDR1 MNHEY and CDR2 SVGAGI. The length of the CDR3 is 14 residues. Trimming took off 4 bases at V and 8 bases at J, with 17 bases between the two ends.

The chain links TRBV5-6 to TRBJ2-1; D is undetermined. The V gene lost 3 bases and the J gene lost 4 bases, with 11 bases spanning the gap. Per germline, CDR1 SGHDT and CDR2 YYEEEE. The CDR3 loop spans 14 amino acids. This CDR3 reads CASSYSTEYNEQFF. As DNA, the CDR3 is TGTGCCAGCAGCTATAGTACAGAATACAATGAGCAGTTCTTC.